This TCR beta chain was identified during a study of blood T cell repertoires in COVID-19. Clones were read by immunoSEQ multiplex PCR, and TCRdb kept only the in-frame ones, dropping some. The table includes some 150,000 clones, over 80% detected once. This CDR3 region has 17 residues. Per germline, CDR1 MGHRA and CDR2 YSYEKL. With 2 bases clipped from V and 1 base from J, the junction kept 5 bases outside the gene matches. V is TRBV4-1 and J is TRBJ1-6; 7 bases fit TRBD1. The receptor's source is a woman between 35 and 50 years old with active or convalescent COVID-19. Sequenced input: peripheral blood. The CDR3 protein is CASSQSTGWSYNSPLHF. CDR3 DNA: TGCGCCAGCAGCCAATCGACAGGGTGGTCCTATAATTCACCCCTCCACTTT.